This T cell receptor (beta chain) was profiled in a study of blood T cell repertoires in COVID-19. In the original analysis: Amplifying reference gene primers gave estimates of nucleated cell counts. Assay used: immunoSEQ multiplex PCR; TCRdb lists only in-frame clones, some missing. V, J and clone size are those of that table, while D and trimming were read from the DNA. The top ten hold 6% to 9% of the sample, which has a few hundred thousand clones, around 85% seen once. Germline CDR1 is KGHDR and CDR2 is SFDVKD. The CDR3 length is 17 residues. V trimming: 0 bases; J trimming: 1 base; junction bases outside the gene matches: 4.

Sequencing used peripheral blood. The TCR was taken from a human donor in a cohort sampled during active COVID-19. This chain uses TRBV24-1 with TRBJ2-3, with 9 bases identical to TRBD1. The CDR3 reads CATSDLLDRGGTDTQYF. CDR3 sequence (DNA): TGTGCCACCAGTGATTTGCTGGACAGGGGAGGCACAGATACGCAGTATTTT.